The rows below give T cell receptor beta chains drawn from one sample of a study of early T cells in non-severe SARS-CoV-2 infection. TCRdb redid the calling of the 5' RACE reads with MiXCR, one entry per CDR3 protein. The sample consists of under 70,000 distinct CDR3 sequences, around 12% of them appearing once. Sequencing used whole blood. These receptors were obtained from an adult who was a healthcare worker with PCR-confirmed SARS-CoV-2 infection or an uninfected control (not recorded which). Each CDR3 is given with its conserved first and last residue. Each record gives: D gene, J gene, V gene, clone size, CDR3 DNA, CDR3 protein. D genes are given only for firm matches. The listing skips clone size in some rows; elsewhere it reads once, few, many or a size class.

NA | TRBJ2-3 | TRBV10-3 | few | TGTGCCATCAGTGCCGTCAGGGTTATGGATACGCAGTATTTT | CAISAVRVMDTQYF
TRBD2 | TRBJ2-5 | TRBV20-1 | NA | TGCAGTGCTGTCCCTAGCGGTCAAGAGACCCAGTACTTC | CSAVPSGQETQYF
TRBD2 | TRBJ2-7 | TRBV20-1 | many | TGCAGTGCCCGCCGACCTAGCGGTAGCTCCTACGAGCAGTACTTC | CSARRPSGSSYEQYF
TRBD1 | TRBJ1-5 | TRBV4-1 | few | TGCGCCAGCAGCCAAGATTTGGGACAGGGAAAGCCCCAGCATTTT | CASSQDLGQGKPQHF
NA | TRBJ2-5 | TRBV5-1 | NA | TGCGCCAGCAGCTTTGGCACAGGGACCCTCCAAGAGACCCAGTACTTC | CASSFGTGTLQETQYF
TRBD1 | TRBJ2-2 | TRBV7-9 | NA | TGTGCCAGCAGCCGCGGGACAGGGGAATCAGGGGAGCTGTTTTTT | CASSRGTGESGELFF
NA | TRBJ1-1 | TRBV7-9 | NA | TGTGCCAGCAGGACCCCAGGGGACACTGAAGCTTTCTTT | CASRTPGDTEAFF
NA | TRBJ2-7 | TRBV5-1 | many | TGCGCCAGCAGCGCCGCTTCAGGGTACACCTACGAGCAGTACTTC | CASSAASGYTYEQYF
NA | TRBJ2-5 | TRBV7-8 | many | TGTGCCAGCAGCCGGGACTTACAAGAGACCCAGTACTTC | CASSRDLQETQYF
NA | TRBJ1-1 | TRBV5-4 | many | TGTGCCAGCAGCTTTGGGGGCGCGAACACTGAAGCTTTCTTT | CASSFGGANTEAFF
TRBD1 | TRBJ1-1 | TRBV5-1 | many | TGCGCCAGCAGCCTGGACAGGTCGATCACTGAAGCTTTCTTT | CASSLDRSITEAFF
NA | TRBJ2-3 | TRBV10-3 | many | TGTGCCATCAACGAAGGGGGACCTACAGATACGCAGTATTTT | CAINEGGPTDTQYF
NA | TRBJ1-1 | TRBV20-1 | NA | TGCATGGGGCCGAACACTGAAGCTTTCTTT | CMGPNTEAFF
TRBD1 | TRBJ2-7 | TRBV7-6 | few | TGTGCCAGCAGCTCCGGGACAGGGAGCGCCGAGCAGTACTTC | CASSSGTGSAEQYF
TRBD2 | TRBJ2-3 | TRBV27 | NA | TGTGCCAGCAGTTTATTGGGAGGGGATGGGGATACGCAGTATTTT | CASSLLGGDGDTQYF
TRBD2 | TRBJ2-7 | TRBV3-1 | NA | TGTGCCAGCAGCCATGCTAGCGGGGGTTACGAGCAGTACTTC | CASSHASGGYEQYF
TRBD1 | TRBJ2-7 | TRBV5-1 | NA | TGCGCCAGCAGCTTATATACCGGGACAGATTTTTACTACGAGCAGTACTTC | CASSLYTGTDFYYEQYF
NA | TRBJ1-5 | TRBV7-6 | few | TGTGCCAGCAGCCAATTTTCGGGGCTTAATCAGCCCCAGCATTTT | CASSQFSGLNQPQHF
NA | TRBJ2-2 | TRBV6-5 | many | TGTGCCAGCAGTTACTCTAGCGCTAGGCCGAACACCGGGGAGCTGTTTTTT | CASSYSSARPNTGELFF
TRBD1 | TRBJ1-6 | TRBV11-2 | many | TGTGCCAGCAGCCAAGCCGACAGGGTAGCCTATAATTCACCCCTCCACTTT | CASSQADRVAYNSPLHF
NA | TRBJ2-3 | TRBV28 | NA | TGTGCCAGCAGCTGGACAGCCGGGAAGTATTTT | CASSWTAGKYF
TRBD2 | TRBJ2-5 | TRBV12-3/TRBV12-4 | NA | TGTGCCAGCAGACCACCGGGACTAGCGGGAGTCGGGGAGACCCAGTACTTC | CASRPPGLAGVGETQYF
NA | TRBJ1-1 | TRBV10-2 | NA | TGCGCCAGCGGAAGGGACACTGAAGCTTTCTTT | CASGRDTEAFF
TRBD2 | TRBJ2-7 | TRBV2 | many | TGTGCCAGCAGTGAAGTAGCGGGAGCCCCCTACGAGCAGTACTTC | CASSEVAGAPYEQYF
TRBD1 | TRBJ1-1 | TRBV7-8 | many | TGTGCCAGCAGCTTAGCCAACCTAAGACAGGGATTTAACACTGAAGCTTTCTTT | CASSLANLRQGFNTEAFF
TRBD1 | TRBJ1-6 | TRBV5-1 | many | TGCGCCAGCAGCCCACAGGGGCTGGTTTCACCCCTCCACTTT | CASSPQGLVSPLHF
NA | TRBJ1-4 | TRBV4-3 | few | TGCGCCAGCAGCCAAGAACGGGGTGGCGGAAAACTGTTTTTT | CASSQERGGGKLFF
TRBD2 | TRBJ2-5 | TRBV10-2 | many | TGCGCCACCTTTAGCGGGGAAGAGACCCAGTACTTC | CATFSGEETQYF
TRBD2 | TRBJ2-5 | TRBV19 | few | TGTGCCAGTAGCCCTGCCTCCCCTACCGGGACTACACACTTC | CASSPASPTGTTHF
NA | TRBJ2-7 | TRBV11-2 | many | TGTGCCACCTCGGGGGTTAACTCCTACGAGCAGTACTTC | CATSGVNSYEQYF
NA | TRBJ2-4 | TRBV9 | NA | TGTGCCAGCAGCCCCCTCTTGCAGGGAAGTTTTGACATTCAGTACTTC | CASSPLLQGSFDIQYF
NA | TRBJ2-7 | TRBV7-2 | many | TGTGCCAGCAGCTTAACCAGCTCCTACGAGCAGTACTTC | CASSLTSSYEQYF
NA | TRBJ1-5 | TRBV12-3/TRBV12-4 | few | TGTGCCAGCAGTTTACTGCATCAGCCCCAGCATTTT | CASSLLHQPQHF
TRBD1 | TRBJ2-3 | TRBV20-1 | few | TGCAGTGCTAGGAAGGGGGCGGACACAGATACGCAGTATTTT | CSARKGADTDTQYF
NA | TRBJ2-5 | TRBV5-1 | many | TGCGCCAGCAGCAAACCGCAAGAGACCCAGTACTTC | CASSKPQETQYF
TRBD2 | TRBJ2-1 | TRBV18 | few | TGTGCCAGCTCACGAGGACTAGCGGGAGAGAGTGAGCAGTTCTTC | CASSRGLAGESEQFF
TRBD1 | TRBJ1-1 | TRBV6-6 | few | TGTGCCAGCGATACAGGGGCGAGGACTGAAGCTTTCTTT | CASDTGARTEAFF
NA | TRBJ2-7 | TRBV29-1 | few | TGCAGCGTGGGCGCCGGGGGTGAGCAGTACTTC | CSVGAGGEQYF
TRBD2 | TRBJ2-6 | TRBV15 | many | TGTGCCACCAGCTCTGCCCCGGGAGGGATTTGGTCCGGGGCCAACGTCCTGGCTTTC | CATSSAPGGIWSGANVLAF
NA | TRBJ1-1 | TRBV5-1 | NA | TGCGCCAGCAGCTCCCAGACAGGATTGAACACTGAAGCTTTCTTT | CASSSQTGLNTEAFF
TRBD2 | TRBJ2-3 | TRBV25-1 | many | TGTGCCAGCAGCTATGCTAGCGGGAGACCCACAGATACGCAGTATTTT | CASSYASGRPTDTQYF
NA | TRBJ2-1 | TRBV28 | NA | TGTGCCAGCAGTTCCGGGACTCTGGAGCAGTTCTTC | CASSSGTLEQFF
TRBD1 | TRBJ2-5 | TRBV12-5 | NA | TGTGCTAGTGCCATGGAACCGGGACAGGGGACCCAGTACTTC | CASAMEPGQGTQYF
NA | TRBJ2-6 | TRBV5-5 | few | TGTGCCAGCAGCTTGGAGTCCTCTGGGGCCAACGTCCTGACTTTC | CASSLESSGANVLTF
TRBD2 | TRBJ2-1 | TRBV6-5 | few | TGTGCCAGCAGTTACTCGCCGACTAGCGGGAGCTACAATGAGCAGTTCTTC | CASSYSPTSGSYNEQFF
NA | TRBJ2-3 | TRBV7-8 | NA | TGTGCCAGCAGCCGAGTGTTTACAGATACGCAGTATTTT | CASSRVFTDTQYF
NA | TRBJ1-1 | TRBV3-1 | NA | TGTGCCAGCAGCCTGCGACAGTTGAACACTGAAGCTTTCTTT | CASSLRQLNTEAFF
NA | TRBJ2-2 | TRBV12-3/TRBV12-4 | few | TGTGCCAGCAGTTTGCCTGCGGGCCATGGCACCGGGGAGCTGTTTTTT | CASSLPAGHGTGELFF
NA | TRBJ1-1 | TRBV6-4 | many | TGTGCCAGCAGTGACCGGGACAACACTGAAGCTTTCTTT | CASSDRDNTEAFF
NA | TRBJ2-7 | TRBV11-2 | few | TGTGCCAGCAGCTTAGACAGAGCGTCCTACGAGCAGTACTTC | CASSLDRASYEQYF
NA | TRBJ2-3 | TRBV20-1 | NA | TGCAGTGCTAGAGAGGGGCGGAACACAGATACGCAGTATTTT | CSAREGRNTDTQYF
NA | TRBJ1-3 | TRBV5-1 | few | TGCGCCAGCAGCTCCGGTGGAAACACCATATATTTT | CASSSGGNTIYF
NA | TRBJ2-1 | TRBV6-5 | NA | TGTGCCAGCAGTTACTCGAGGCGGCCCGGGAACAATGAGCAGTTCTTC | CASSYSRRPGNNEQFF
NA | TRBJ2-3 | TRBV11-2 | few | TGTGCCAGCAGCTTAGAGGGGGCTGGCACAGATACGCAGTATTTT | CASSLEGAGTDTQYF